A selection of T cell receptor beta chains follows, all from one sample in a study of cytotoxic CD8 clonotypes in ibrutinib-treated CLL. Sequenced by immunoSEQ multiplex PCR; TCRdb stores in-frame clones only, minus some. The data contain under 150,000 clones, roughly 80% of them singletons. Specimen: PBMCs, collected after 24 months of ibrutinib treatment. These receptors were obtained from a human donor with chronic lymphocytic leukemia. CDR3s include the opening cysteine and the closing phenylalanine or tryptophan. D genes are given only for firm matches. Clone size appears in some rows only: once, few, many, or a class for an expanded clone.

V gene,D gene,J gene,clone size,CDR3 protein,CDR3 DNA
TRBV5-3,TRBD1,TRBJ2-1,NA,CARSSGQGHPYNEQFF,TGTGCCAGAAGCTCGGGACAGGGCCACCCCTACAATGAGCAGTTCTTC
TRBV7-9,NA,TRBJ1-3,once,CASSLAAGSDTIYF,TGTGCCAGCAGCTTAGCTGCAGGGTCAGACACCATATATTTT
TRBV27,NA,TRBJ2-3,once,CASRLPGGRPDTQYF,TGTGCCAGCAGGCTCCCCGGGGGCCGGCCAGATACGCAGTATTTT
TRBV12-5,TRBD1,TRBJ2-4,few,CASGPGQGTLAKNIQYF,TGTGCTAGTGGACCGGGACAGGGGACCCTAGCCAAAAACATTCAGTACTTC
TRBV6-1,TRBD1,TRBJ2-7,NA,CASSEAGQVYEQYF,TGTGCCAGCAGTGAAGCGGGACAGGTCTACGAGCAGTACTTC
TRBV2,NA,TRBJ2-6,NA,CASSEDRANRANVLTF,TGTGCCAGCAGTGAAGACAGGGCTAACAGGGCCAACGTCCTGACTTTC
TRBV29-1,NA,TRBJ2-7,NA,CSARGTSTYEQYF,TGCAGCGCTCGGGGAACGTCAACCTACGAGCAGTACTTC
TRBV4-1,TRBD1,TRBJ1-2,once,CASSHDRGYGYTF,TGCGCCAGCAGCCACGACAGGGGTTATGGCTACACCTTC
TRBV21-1,NA,TRBJ2-1,NA,CASSKIEDRPQFF,TGTGCCAGCAGCAAAATAGAGGACAGGCCGCAGTTCTTC
TRBV30,TRBD1,TRBJ2-7,NA,CAWSVPRTGAYEQYF,TGTGCCTGGAGTGTACCCAGGACAGGCGCCTACGAGCAGTACTTC
TRBV7-9,NA,TRBJ2-4,NA,CASSQRDGVLAKNIQYF,TGTGCCAGCAGCCAAAGGGACGGAGTTTTAGCCAAAAACATTCAGTACTTC
TRBV6-1,TRBD2,TRBJ2-3,NA,CASKRGSTDTQYF,TGTGCCAGCAAGCGGGGGAGCACAGATACGCAGTATTTT
TRBV4-1,TRBD1,TRBJ1-2,NA,CASSQSPGGSYGYTF,TGCGCCAGCAGCCAGTCCCCAGGGGGAAGCTATGGCTACACCTTC
TRBV5-1,NA,TRBJ1-4,NA,CASSERTPEGEKLFF,TGCGCCAGCAGCGAACGGACGCCCGAGGGCGAAAAACTGTTTTTT
TRBV9,NA,TRBJ2-7,NA,CASSVAGQNSYEQYF,TGTGCCAGCAGCGTAGCGGGGCAGAACTCCTACGAGCAGTACTTC
TRBV7-2,NA,TRBJ1-2,few,CASSLDSSTNYGYTF,TGTGCCAGCAGCTTGGACAGCTCCACTAACTATGGCTACACCTTC
TRBV4-3,NA,TRBJ2-2,NA,CASSQVLGSRGNTGELFF,TGCGCCAGCAGCCAAGTTTTGGGCAGTCGGGGTAACACCGGGGAGCTGTTTTTT
TRBV10-3,NA,TRBJ2-5,NA,CAISAGAGRETQYF,TGTGCCATCAGTGCGGGCGCGGGCCGGGAGACCCAGTACTTC
TRBV4-3,NA,TRBJ1-5,NA,CASSQDTSNQPQHF,TGCGCCAGCAGCCAAGATACGAGCAATCAGCCCCAGCATTTT
TRBV30,NA,TRBJ2-7,once,CAWSLGTSLHEQYF,TGTGCCTGGAGCCTGGGGACATCACTCCACGAGCAGTACTTC
TRBV6-1,TRBD1,TRBJ1-2,NA,CASSEVETGVNYGYTF,TGTGCCAGCAGTGAAGTTGAGACAGGGGTGAACTATGGCTACACCTTC
TRBV11-2,NA,TRBJ1-2,NA,CASSQTGYGYTF,TGTGCCAGCAGCCAGACAGGCTATGGCTACACCTTC
TRBV7-8,TRBD2,TRBJ2-1,NA,CASSLVGLPNEQFF,TGTGCCAGCAGCTTAGTGGGACTACCCAATGAGCAGTTCTTC
TRBV7-8,TRBD1,TRBJ2-3,NA,CASSLVTRDRSTDTQYF,TGTGCCAGCAGCTTAGTAACTAGGGACAGATCCACAGATACGCAGTATTTT
TRBV27,NA,TRBJ2-3,NA,CASSLSLTSGPDTQYF,TGTGCCAGCAGTTTATCTCTGACTAGTGGCCCAGATACGCAGTATTTT
TRBV5-1,NA,TRBJ1-3,NA,CASRVAAGNTIYF,TGCGCCAGCAGAGTGGCAGCTGGAAACACCATATATTTT
TRBV30,TRBD1,TRBJ2-1,NA,CAFKRQGAGNEQFF,TGTGCCTTTAAACGACAGGGGGCCGGCAATGAGCAGTTCTTC
TRBV9,NA,TRBJ2-7,NA,CASSVRDGIYEQYF,TGTGCCAGCAGCGTAAGAGACGGGATCTACGAGCAGTACTTC
TRBV7-9,TRBD2,TRBJ2-3,NA,CASSFGGVSTDTQYF,TGTGCCAGCAGCTTTGGGGGGGTTAGCACAGATACGCAGTATTTT
TRBV6-1,TRBD1,TRBJ2-7,NA,CASSEGKLRDRSYEQYF,TGTGCCAGCAGTGAAGGAAAACTTCGGGACAGATCCTACGAGCAGTACTTC
TRBV10-2,NA,TRBJ2-3,NA,CASSFGGDTQYF,TGCGCCAGCAGCTTCGGTGGAGATACGCAGTATTTT
TRBV30,NA,TRBJ1-4,NA,CAWSVQGNEKLFF,TGTGCCTGGAGTGTTCAGGGCAATGAAAAACTGTTTTTT
TRBV19,TRBD1,TRBJ1-1,NA,CASSLRQGGAEAFF,TGTGCCAGTAGTCTCCGACAGGGGGGCGCTGAAGCTTTCTTT
TRBV18,TRBD1,TRBJ1-5,NA,CASSPATGVSNQPQHF,TGTGCCAGCTCACCGGCTACAGGGGTGAGCAATCAGCCCCAGCATTTT
TRBV5-1,NA,TRBJ1-1,NA,CASSLAGNTEAFF,TGCGCCAGCAGCTTGGCGGGGAACACTGAAGCTTTCTTT
TRBV18,NA,TRBJ2-7,once,CASSKGWSEQYF,TGTGCCAGCTCGAAAGGGTGGAGCGAGCAGTACTTC
TRBV5-1,NA,TRBJ2-3,NA,CASSPRTTQDTQYF,TGCGCCAGCAGCCCGCGGACTACCCAGGATACGCAGTATTTT
TRBV28,NA,TRBJ1-1,NA,CASSFGQEAFF,TGTGCCAGCAGTTTTGGGCAAGAAGCTTTCTTT
TRBV7-2,TRBD2,TRBJ2-7,NA,CASSLQTGLAGGSIEQYF,TGTGCCAGCAGCTTACAAACGGGACTAGCGGGGGGGTCTATCGAGCAGTACTTC
TRBV5-1,TRBD2,TRBJ2-1,NA,CASSLGLAGYNEQFF,TGCGCCAGCAGCTTAGGACTAGCGGGGTACAATGAGCAGTTCTTC
TRBV5-4,TRBD1,TRBJ1-2,NA,CASSTGQTLGYTF,TGTGCCAGCAGTACGGGACAGACCCTTGGCTACACCTTC
TRBV15,NA,TRBJ2-5,NA,CATMAEGAYETQYF,TGTGCCACCATGGCGGAGGGGGCTTACGAGACCCAGTACTTC
TRBV28,TRBD1,TRBJ1-5,NA,CASSSTTGQKVNSNQPQHF,TGTGCCAGCAGTTCAACCACGGGACAGAAAGTGAATAGCAATCAGCCCCAGCATTTT
TRBV19,TRBD1,TRBJ1-2,NA,CASSNRQGDGYTF,TGTGCCAGTAGTAACCGACAGGGGGATGGCTACACCTTC
TRBV4-1,NA,TRBJ2-5,NA,CASSQAWSRGTETQYF,TGCGCCAGCAGCCAAGCCTGGTCCCGGGGGACAGAGACCCAGTACTTC
TRBV2,TRBD1,TRBJ2-2,NA,CASIAQGYTGELFF,TGTGCCAGCATAGCACAGGGGTACACCGGGGAGCTGTTTTTT
TRBV7-2,TRBD2,TRBJ2-3,few,CASSLGLAGGTTDTQYF,TGTGCCAGCAGCTTAGGACTAGCGGGGGGAACCACAGATACGCAGTATTTT
TRBV7-3,TRBD2,TRBJ2-1,NA,CASSLLAGGYNEQFF,TGTGCCAGCAGCTTACTAGCGGGGGGTTACAATGAGCAGTTCTTC
TRBV4-2,NA,TRBJ1-6,NA,CASSQEQGHNSPLHF,TGTGCCAGCAGCCAAGAACAGGGCCATAATTCACCCCTCCACTTT
TRBV25-1,NA,TRBJ1-6,NA,CASSNEDYNSPLHF,TGTGCCAGCAGCAACGAAGACTATAATTCACCCCTCCACTTT
TRBV10-3,NA,TRBJ1-1,NA,CAISPTQENTEAFF,TGTGCCATCAGTCCAACCCAGGAGAACACTGAAGCTTTCTTT
TRBV7-6,TRBD2,TRBJ2-2,NA,CASSALAGGNTGELFF,TGTGCCAGCAGCGCCTTAGCGGGGGGAAACACCGGGGAGCTGTTTTTT
TRBV28,NA,TRBJ1-5,NA,CASSLSGAGNQPQHF,TGTGCCAGCAGTTTATCAGGGGCCGGCAATCAGCCCCAGCATTTT
TRBV11-3,TRBD2,TRBJ2-1,NA,CASSFASGGSGEEQFF,TGTGCCAGCAGCTTCGCCTCCGGGGGGTCGGGCGAAGAGCAGTTCTTC
TRBV10-3,NA,TRBJ1-1,NA,CAISGLMKDDAEAFF,TGTGCCATCAGTGGTTTGATGAAGGACGACGCTGAAGCTTTCTTT
TRBV12-1,NA,TRBJ2-5,NA,CASSFGLDRQETQYF,TGTGCCAGCAGCTTTGGGTTAGACAGACAAGAGACCCAGTACTTC
TRBV4-3,TRBD1,TRBJ1-2,NA,CASSQETGGYGYTF,TGCGCCAGCAGCCAAGAGACAGGGGGGTACGGCTACACCTTC